This TCR beta chain was sequenced for a study of PD-1 blockade in classical Hodgkin lymphoma. For the study at large: Intravenous infusions of nivolumab 3 mg/kg reached patients every 2 weeks.

TCRdb's table, derived via immunoSEQ multiplex PCR, lists solely in-frame clones and lacks some. The repertoire includes about 76,000 clones, around nine tenths of them detected once, and 22% sits in the top ten. Exposure to brentuximab vedotin varied, and each patient had relapsed following autologous stem cell transplantation. When best responses were assessed, they were complete response, partial response or progressive disease. Regarding the study as a whole: Significantly greater TCR diversity emerged by C4D1 in CD4+ cells but not CD8+ cells. A reduction in baseline TCR diversity was reportedly seen in newly diagnosed patients relative to healthy donors.

CDR3 length: 15 amino acids. The ends were cut back, 2 bases at V and 0 bases at J, with 10 bases in the middle. CDR1 is MNHEY and CDR2 is SVGAGI in the germline V gene. Comment on this clone: What it binds is not known.

The source of this sequence is a human donor with classical Hodgkin lymphoma. The source material was peripheral blood mononuclear cells (PBMCs), sampled at baseline. V and J are TRBV6-5 and TRBJ1-2, with TRBD1 as a possible D gene (6 bases). The DNA for the CDR3 is TGTGCCAGCAGTTACCGACAGGCGGCTAACTATGGCTACACCTTC. Translated: CASSYRQAANYGYTF.